These 30 T cell receptor beta chains share one sample of origin, sequenced in a study of blood T cell repertoires in COVID-19. Repertoires were generated with immunoSEQ multiplex PCR, while TCRdb's copy carries only in-frame clones and drops some. The profile covers about 280,000 clones, with approximately 80% appearing a single time and 5% taken by the ten largest. The source material was PBMCs or T cells enriched from blood (not recorded which). These TCRs come from a middle-aged man who had been exposed to COVID-19.

The V gene is TRBV7-9, the J gene TRBJ2-7; TRBD2 agrees at 13 bases. The CDR3 spans 16 residues. V was pared by 0 bases and J by 4 bases, with 3 bases of the junction left unmatched. CDR1 is SEHNR, CDR2 FQNEAQ, per germline (reference sequence). CDR3 protein: CASSLATTSGRYEQYF. The CDR3 bases are TGTGCCAGCAGCTTAGCCACGACTAGCGGGAGGTACGAGCAGTACTTC.

The gene calls are TRBV5-1 and TRBJ2-7; no clear D gene. Deletions cut 0 bases from V and 0 bases from J, with 4 bases between. Germline V gives CDR1 SGHRS, CDR2 YFSETQ. This CDR3 is built from 13 residues. CDR3 amino acids: CASSLEHSYEQYF. In DNA, the CDR3 is TGCGCCAGCAGCTTGGAACACTCCTACGAGCAGTACTTC.

This clone came up a few times. This chain connects TRBV9 to TRBJ2-2; D may be TRBD2 (6 bases). CDR3 length: 17 residues. Trimming stripped 0 bases from V and 5 bases from J, with 17 bases between. Germline CDR1 SGDLS, CDR2 YYNGEE. The CDR3 reads CASSVAGAGPSTGELFF. CDR3 nucleotide sequence: TGTGCCAGCAGCGTAGCTGGTGCGGGACCCTCGACCGGGGAGCTGTTTTTT.

This clone was seen only once. The CDR3 region has the DNA TGTGCCACACTCACCGGGACTAGCGGGAGATACGAGCAGTACTTC. It is translated as CATLTGTSGRYEQYF. This chain uses TRBV6-5 with TRBJ2-7; 14 nucleotides align to TRBD2. The CDR3 is made up of 15 amino acids. V dropped 10 bases and J dropped 4; count of bases not matched to a gene: 9. CDR1 MNHEY and CDR2 SVGAGI come from the germline V gene.

V usage is TRBV19 and J usage is TRBJ1-2; a weak D match, TRBD1 (5 bases). Germline CDR1 LNHDA, CDR2 SQIVND (reference sequence). The CDR3 covers 14 residues. V lost 7 bases and J lost 0, with 12 bases in between. The CDR3: CASNTGYSNYGYTF. The CDR3 DNA follows: TGTGCCAGTAATACAGGCTATTCTAACTATGGCTACACCTTC.

The CDR3 protein is CASSLILRDTIYF. In nucleotides, the CDR3 is TGTGCCAGCAGCTTGATCCTCCGGGACACCATATATTTT. The J gene is TRBJ1-3, the V gene TRBV11-2; D remains ambiguous. Germline V CDR1 and CDR2: SGHAT, FQNNGV. The length of the CDR3 is 13 residues. Trimming removed 3 bases at V and 8 bases at J, with 11 bases between.

This rearrangement joins TRBV10-3 to TRBJ2-5, with 7 bases identical to TRBD2. The V gene's germline CDR1 is ENHRY and CDR2 SYGVKD. The V and J ends lost 4 bases and 4 bases, in that order; junction bases with no gene match: 3. The CDR3 has 13 residues. The CDR3 DNA reads as TGTGCCATCAGTGGACTAGCCCGAGAGACCCAGTACTTC. This gives the protein CAISGLARETQYF.

This chain connects TRBV6-5 to TRBJ1-4; D perhaps matches TRBD1 (5 bases). V gave up 6 bases and J gave up 5 bases, with 10 bases separating them. This CDR3 has 13 amino acids. Germline V lookup: CDR1 MNHEY, CDR2 SVGAGI. The CDR3, as DNA: TGTGCCAGCAGAGTACAGGAAAATGAAAAACTGTTTTTT. Its protein product is CASRVQENEKLFF.

Concerning this clone: This sample also contains other DNA sequences that code for the same CDR3. The chain employs TRBV7-9 and TRBJ1-5, with a tentative D call TRBD1 (6 bases). Germline lookup yields CDR1 SEHNR and CDR2 FQNEAQ (reference sequence). The CDR3 is made up of 13 amino acids. The V end lost 5 bases, the J end lost 4 bases, and 9 bases lay between the germline ends. CDR3 nucleotide sequence: TGTGCCAGCAGCCCCGGACAGAATCAGCCCCAGCATTTT. This gives the protein CASSPGQNQPQHF.

V usage is TRBV2 and J usage is TRBJ2-3, with TRBD1 as a possible D gene (6 bases). Germline CDR1 is SNHLY and CDR2 is FYNNEI. The CDR3 has 12 residues. The V and J ends lost 6 bases and 6 bases respectively, with 10 bases between them. DNA of the CDR3: TGTGCCAGCAGGCGACAGGAGGATACGCAGTATTTT. This translates into CASRRQEDTQYF.

This sequence joins TRBV24-1 and TRBJ2-3, with a tentative D call TRBD1 (6 bases). The CDR3 has 14 amino acids. Between the trimmed V and J ends, which lost 6 bases and 3 bases, there was a span of 12 bases. Germline V gene data show CDR1 as KGHDR and CDR2 as SFDVKD. The CDR3 region is CATSPGTRTDTQYF. DNA for the CDR3: TGTGCCACCAGTCCTGGGACACGGACAGATACGCAGTATTTT.

This chain joins TRBV19 and TRBJ2-7; 9 bases line up with TRBD2. The CDR3 is 14 residues long. With V trimmed by 5 bases and J by 4 bases, 6 bases remained unmatched. Germline V lookup: CDR1 LNHDA, CDR2 SQIVND (reference sequence). CDR3 protein: CASSFDSGRYEQYF. The DNA of the CDR3 is TGTGCCAGTAGTTTTGACAGCGGGAGGTACGAGCAGTACTTC.

The chain couples TRBV9 to TRBJ1-1; TRBD1 is a possible D gene (5 bases). CDR3 size: 15 residues. CDR1 is SGDLS, CDR2 YYNGEE, per germline. Trimming pared 0 bases from V and 1 base from J, leaving 10 bases between. The CDR3 DNA follows: TGTGCCAGCAGCGTAGGGGGGGTGGAGAACACTGAAGCTTTCTTT. Translated, it gives CASSVGGVENTEAFF.

The chain links TRBV5-1 to TRBJ2-1; 13 nucleotides align to TRBD2. Germline CDR1 reads SGHRS; CDR2 reads YFSETQ. The CDR3 has 17 residues. V lost 6 bases, J lost 8 bases, and 14 bases stayed unmatched. The CDR3 spells CASNLEPGLAGTDEQFF. The CDR3 coding sequence is TGCGCCAGCAACTTAGAACCGGGACTAGCGGGAACCGATGAGCAGTTCTTC.

The chain couples TRBV5-1 to TRBJ1-1; D gene ambiguous. Germline V gene sequence: CDR1 SGHRS, CDR2 YFSETQ. The CDR3 has 13 amino acids. The V end lost 2 bases, the J end lost 8 bases, and 13 bases lay between the germline ends. In DNA form, the CDR3 reads TGCGCCAGCAGCTTCGAGGATTCCGTAGAAGCTTTCTTT. Its translation is CASSFEDSVEAFF.

This chain connects TRBV10-3 to TRBJ2-7; 8 bases align to TRBD1. V shed 5 bases, J shed 5 bases, and the junction held 5 bases outside the gene matches. The CDR3 totals 13 residues. CDR1 and CDR2 (germline): ENHRY, SYGVKD. As DNA, the CDR3 is TGTGCCATCAGTCGGACAGGGTTCGACGAGCAGTACTTC. It is translated as CAISRTGFDEQYF.

The rearrangement uses TRBV9 and TRBJ1-3; possible D gene TRBD1, 5 bases. CDR3 length: 14 amino acids. Trimming left V 8 bases short and J 0 bases short, with 12 bases between. CDR1 and CDR2 from the germline V gene are SGDLS and YYNGEE. CDR3 in DNA: TGTGCCAGTAGGGGACTGGGCTCTGGAAACACCATATATTTT. It codes for CASRGLGSGNTIYF.

The chain uses TRBV11-2 and TRBJ1-3; no clear D. The CDR3 covers 13 residues. V dropped 4 bases and J dropped 0 bases, with 4 bases sitting between them. The germline V gene has CDR1 SGHAT and CDR2 FQNNGV. The CDR3 region has the DNA TGTGCCAGCAGCTCTAACTCTGGAAACACCATATATTTT. This gives the protein CASSSNSGNTIYF.

This clone was counted only a few times. This rearrangement joins TRBV7-9 to TRBJ2-7; maybe TRBD2 (5 bases). CDR1 is SEHNR and CDR2 is FQNEAQ in the germline V gene (reference sequence). The CDR3 covers 14 residues. V was shortened by 1 base and J by 0 bases, with 7 bases between the two germline ends. The CDR3 here is CASSLGESSYEQYF. CDR3 nucleotides: TGTGCCAGCAGCTTAGGGGAGAGCTCCTACGAGCAGTACTTC.

The chain combines TRBV5-6 with TRBJ2-5; no definite D call. CDR3 length equals 13 residues. V lost 0 bases, J lost 4 bases, and 7 bases lay in between. Germline loops: CDR1 SGHDT, CDR2 YYEEEE. The CDR3 DNA reads as TGTGCCAGCAGCTTGGTAGTAATAGAGACCCAGTACTTC. Its translation: CASSLVVIETQYF.

V gene TRBV11-2 combines with J gene TRBJ1-1; D uncertain. The germline V gene has CDR1 SGHAT and CDR2 FQNNGV. Trimming removed 8 bases at V and 0 bases at J, with 19 bases between. CDR3 length: 16 residues. This CDR3 is CASRPTQTRMNTEAFF. In DNA form, the CDR3 reads TGTGCCAGCCGCCCTACCCAGACACGGATGAACACTGAAGCTTTCTTT.

CDR3 loop: CASSPSPGFSYEQYF. The CDR3 coding sequence is TGTGCCAGTAGTCCAAGCCCGGGATTCTCCTACGAGCAGTACTTC. V is TRBV19 and J is TRBJ2-7; D is perhaps TRBD2 (5 bases). The CDR3 is 15 amino acids. Germline loops: CDR1 LNHDA, CDR2 SQIVND (reference sequence). The ends were cut back, 5 bases at V and 0 bases at J, with 14 bases in the middle.

This clone has a single count. The chain is built from TRBV12-3 or TRBV12-4 and TRBJ1-2, with TRBD1 matching 7 bases. V shed 6 bases, J shed 6 bases, and the junction held 4 bases outside the gene matches. The CDR3 runs to 12 residues. The CDR3 loop reads CASSMDRHGYTF. The CDR3 nucleotides read TGTGCCAGCAGCATGGACAGGCATGGCTACACCTTC.

The rearrangement joins TRBV19 to TRBJ2-3; the D gene is possibly TRBD2 (6 bases). The CDR3 has 13 residues. V dropped 8 bases and J dropped 3 bases, with 12 bases sitting between them. The germline CDR1 and CDR2 sequences are LNHDA and SQIVND (reference sequence). For the CDR3, the DNA is TGTGCCAGTGGCTCAGGAGGGACAGATACGCAGTATTTT. It specifies CASGSGGTDTQYF.

In DNA, the CDR3 is TGTGCCTGGATCCAGGGGGCGGTGGAAGCTTTCTTT. Amino acids: CAWIQGAVEAFF. This chain links TRBV30 with TRBJ1-1; 8 nucleotides align to TRBD1. V dropped 4 bases and J dropped 8; count of bases not matched to a gene: 6. The CDR3 extends over 12 amino acids. Germline V lookup: CDR1 GTSNPN, CDR2 SVGIG (reference sequence). Drawing the rest from reference TRBV30 and TRBJ1-1, the complete variable domain is SQTIHQWPATLVQPVGSPLSLECTVEGTSNPNLYWYRQAAGRGLQLLFYSVGIGQISSEVPQNLSASRPQDRQFILSSKKLLLSDSGFYLCAWIQGAVEAFFGQGTRLTVV.

This sequence joins TRBV24-1 and TRBJ2-1; TRBD2 might be the D (5 bases). The CDR3 runs to 15 residues. Per the germline V gene, CDR1 is KGHDR and CDR2 is SFDVKD. Trimming shortened V by 1 base and J by 6 bases, and 12 bases separated the two germline ends. CDR3 loop: CATSDFSAGVNEQFF. The CDR3, as DNA: TGTGCCACCAGTGATTTTAGTGCGGGCGTCAATGAGCAGTTCTTC.

The chain has TRBV5-1 and TRBJ1-2; 8 bases map to TRBD1. V gave up 4 bases and J gave up 1 base; unmatched junction bases: 3. This CDR3 is built from 14 residues. Looked up from germline, CDR1 is SGHRS and CDR2 is YFSETQ. This CDR3 reads CASSKGQDNYGYTF. The DNA for the CDR3 is TGCGCCAGCAGCAAGGGACAGGATAACTATGGCTACACCTTC. The variable domain in full, with the rest retrieved from reference TRBV5-1 and TRBJ1-2, is KAGVTQTPRYLIKTRGQQVTLSCSPISGHRSVSWYQQTPGQGLQFLFEYFSETQRNKGNFPGRFSGRQFSNSRSEMNVSTLELGDSALYLCASSKGQDNYGYTFGSGTRLTVV.

This sequence joins TRBV9 and TRBJ2-5, with 8 bases lining up with TRBD2. With 1 base clipped from V and 4 bases from J, the junction kept 12 bases outside the gene matches. Germline CDR1 and CDR2: SGDLS and YYNGEE. The CDR3 has 17 amino acids. As DNA, the CDR3 is TGTGCCAGCAGCGTATCCCGTGGTAGCGGGGTCGGAGAGACCCAGTACTTC. Translation: CASSVSRGSGVGETQYF.

The rearrangement uses TRBV13 and TRBJ2-7, with D tentatively TRBD2 (6 bases). Trimming took off 5 bases at V and 3 bases at J, with 14 bases between the two ends. Germline lookup yields CDR1 PRHDT and CDR2 FYEKMQ (reference sequence). This CDR3 has 14 residues. The CDR3 nucleotides are TGTGCCAGCAGCATCCTGGCGGGGAACTACGAGCAGTACTTC. Its protein is CASSILAGNYEQYF.

The rearrangement links TRBV27 to TRBJ1-5, with 7 bases matching TRBD1. The V segment lost 3 bases and the J segment 3 bases; nucleotides outside the gene matches: 5. Germline V CDR1 and CDR2: MNHEY, SMNVEV (reference sequence). The CDR3 has 15 residues. The CDR3 DNA reads TGTGCCAGCAGTTTTAGGGGGCGGATCAATCAGCCCCAGCATTTT. Translating it yields CASSFRGRINQPQHF.